Following are 5 T cell receptor beta chains from one sample sequenced in a study of PD-1 blockade in classical Hodgkin lymphoma. Every single patient, without exception, relapsed after autologous stem cell transplantation, and brentuximab vedotin exposure varied. The data were produced by immunoSEQ multiplex PCR, yet TCRdb's version contains in-frame clones alone and is incomplete. The sample lists 50,000 to 75,000 clones, 88% occurring once. This specimen was peripheral blood mononuclear cells (PBMCs), taken at baseline. All receptors come from a human donor with classical Hodgkin lymphoma.

This chain joins TRBV21-1 and TRBJ2-3; the table assigns TRBD2, which was not confirmed against the DNA. TRBV21-1 is a pseudogene locus. The CDR3 runs 12 residues. CDR3 amino acids: CASSKLKDTQYF. DNA of the CDR3: TGTGCCAGCAGCAAACTAAAAGATACGCAGTATTTT.

The chain uses TRBV29-1 and TRBJ2-3, with a tentative D call TRBD1 (9 bases). Trimming cost V 7 bases and J 0 bases, with 17 bases left between them. From germline, CDR1 is SQVTM and CDR2 ANQGSEA. CDR3 length: 15 residues. The CDR3 DNA follows: TGCAGCGCCACAGGGGGCGGGGGGAGCACAGATACGCAGTATTTT. Its protein is CSATGGGGSTDTQYF.

This clone was seen only a few times. CDR3 protein: CASSPVNIANYGYTF. CDR3 DNA sequence: TGTGCCAGCAGTCCCGTCAACATAGCTAACTATGGCTACACCTTC. The chain employs TRBV28 and TRBJ1-2, with D unresolved. The CDR3 runs to 15 residues. Germline lookup yields CDR1 MDHEN and CDR2 SYDVKM. Trimming pared 5 bases from V and 0 bases from J, leaving 13 bases between.

V gene TRBV25-1 combines with J gene TRBJ1-2, with TRBD1 matching over 9 bases. Germline lookup yields CDR1 MGHDK and CDR2 SYGVNS. V shed 3 bases, J shed 8 bases, and the junction held 10 bases outside the gene matches. There are 15 residues in the CDR3. CDR3 in amino acids: CASSDGPPGTGGYTF. CDR3 DNA sequence: TGTGCCAGCAGTGACGGTCCCCCCGGGACAGGGGGCTACACCTTC.

The V call is TRBV11-3, the J call TRBJ2-2; 10 nucleotides agree with TRBD1. There are 16 residues in the CDR3. CDR1 is SGHNT and CDR2 is YENEEA in the germline V gene. The V gene end was trimmed by 5 bases and the J gene end by 6 bases; junction bases not matched to a gene: 9. The CDR3 DNA is TGTGCCAGCAGCCTTAAGGGACAGGGGTCGGCCGGGGAGCTGTTTTTT. Protein product: CASSLKGQGSAGELFF. The full variable domain, rest sourced from reference TRBV11-3 and TRBJ2-2, is EAGVVQSPRYKIIEKKQPVAFWCNPISGHNTLYWYLQNLGQGPELLIRYENEEAVDDSQLPKDRFSAERLKGVDSTLKIQPAELGDSAVYLCASSLKGQGSAGELFFGEGSRLTVL.